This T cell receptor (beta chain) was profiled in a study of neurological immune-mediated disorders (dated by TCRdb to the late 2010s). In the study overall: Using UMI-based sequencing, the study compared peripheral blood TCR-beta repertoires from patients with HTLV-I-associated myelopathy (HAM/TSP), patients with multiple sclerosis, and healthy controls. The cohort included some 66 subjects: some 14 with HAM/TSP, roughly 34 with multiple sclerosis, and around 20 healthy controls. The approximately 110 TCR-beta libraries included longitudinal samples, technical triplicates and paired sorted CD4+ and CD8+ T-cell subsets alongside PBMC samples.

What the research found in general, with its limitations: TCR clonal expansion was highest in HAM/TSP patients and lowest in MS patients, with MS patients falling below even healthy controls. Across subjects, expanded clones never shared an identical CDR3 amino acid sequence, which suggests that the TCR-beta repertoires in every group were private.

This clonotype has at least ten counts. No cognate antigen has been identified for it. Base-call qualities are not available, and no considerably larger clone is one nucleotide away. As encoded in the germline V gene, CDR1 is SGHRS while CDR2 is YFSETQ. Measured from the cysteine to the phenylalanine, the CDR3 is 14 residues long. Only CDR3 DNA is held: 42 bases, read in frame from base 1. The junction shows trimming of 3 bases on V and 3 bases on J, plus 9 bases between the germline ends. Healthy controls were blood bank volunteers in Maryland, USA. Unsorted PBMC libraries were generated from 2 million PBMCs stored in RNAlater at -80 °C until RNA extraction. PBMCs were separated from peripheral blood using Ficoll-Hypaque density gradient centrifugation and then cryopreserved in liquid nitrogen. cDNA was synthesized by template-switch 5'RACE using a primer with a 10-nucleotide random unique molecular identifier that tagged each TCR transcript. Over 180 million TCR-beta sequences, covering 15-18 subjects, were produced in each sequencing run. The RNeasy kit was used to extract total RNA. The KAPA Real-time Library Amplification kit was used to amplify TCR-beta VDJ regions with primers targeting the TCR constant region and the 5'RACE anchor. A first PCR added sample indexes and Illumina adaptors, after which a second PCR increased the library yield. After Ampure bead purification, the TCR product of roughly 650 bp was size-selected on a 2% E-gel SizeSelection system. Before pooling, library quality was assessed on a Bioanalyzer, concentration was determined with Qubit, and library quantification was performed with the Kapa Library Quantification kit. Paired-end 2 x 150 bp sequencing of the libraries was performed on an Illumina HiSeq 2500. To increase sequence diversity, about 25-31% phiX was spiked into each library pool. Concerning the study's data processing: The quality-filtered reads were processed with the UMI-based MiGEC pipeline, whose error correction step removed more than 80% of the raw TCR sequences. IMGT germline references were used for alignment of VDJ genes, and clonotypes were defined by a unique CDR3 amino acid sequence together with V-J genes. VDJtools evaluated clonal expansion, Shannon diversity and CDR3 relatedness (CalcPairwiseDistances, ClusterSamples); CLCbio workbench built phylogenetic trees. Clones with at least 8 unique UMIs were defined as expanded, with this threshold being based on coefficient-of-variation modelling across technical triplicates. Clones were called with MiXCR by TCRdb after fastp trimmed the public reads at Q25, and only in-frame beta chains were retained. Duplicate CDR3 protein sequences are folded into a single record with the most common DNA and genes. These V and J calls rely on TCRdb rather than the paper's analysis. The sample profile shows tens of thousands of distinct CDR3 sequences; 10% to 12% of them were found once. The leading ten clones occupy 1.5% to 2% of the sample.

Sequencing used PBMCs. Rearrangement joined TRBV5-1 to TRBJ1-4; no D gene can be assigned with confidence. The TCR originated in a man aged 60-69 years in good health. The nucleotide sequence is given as TGCGCCAGCAGCTCTCGGGCCTCTAATGAAAAACTGTTTTTT. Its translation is CASSSRASNEKLFF.